The rows below give T cell receptor beta chains drawn from one sample of a study of T cells after yellow fever vaccination. TCRdb redid the calling of the 5' RACE reads with MiXCR, one entry per CDR3 protein. The sample includes hundreds of thousands of distinct CDR3 sequences, 18% of them seen just once. Sequenced here: PBMCs, sampled before the yellow fever booster vaccination. These receptors were collected from a man younger than 35 who received the YFV17D yellow fever vaccine. The CDR3 runs from the conserved cysteine through the conserved F or W. The order of the fields is D gene, J gene, V gene, CDR3 protein. The D gene is left open where the match is weak.

d_gene: NA
j_gene: TRBJ2-5
v_gene: TRBV12-3/TRBV12-4
CDR3aa: CASSFIIGGKTQYF

d_gene: NA
j_gene: TRBJ2-2
v_gene: TRBV5-5
CDR3aa: CSSSFLVSGELFF

d_gene: NA
j_gene: TRBJ1-1
v_gene: TRBV5-1
CDR3aa: CASSLGLGNTEAFF

d_gene: NA
j_gene: TRBJ1-1
v_gene: TRBV18
CDR3aa: CASSPRWTENTEAFF

d_gene: TRBD2
j_gene: TRBJ2-1
v_gene: TRBV9
CDR3aa: CASTPSGGNHEQFF

d_gene: NA
j_gene: TRBJ2-7
v_gene: TRBV25-1
CDR3aa: CASSESYEQYF

d_gene: NA
j_gene: TRBJ2-3
v_gene: TRBV27
CDR3aa: CASSLGVEPVTDTQYF

d_gene: NA
j_gene: TRBJ1-1
v_gene: TRBV6-6
CDR3aa: CASSYPTGRLNTEAFF

d_gene: NA
j_gene: TRBJ1-2
v_gene: TRBV15
CDR3aa: CATSPGTNYGYTF

d_gene: TRBD2
j_gene: TRBJ2-4
v_gene: TRBV12-3/TRBV12-4
CDR3aa: CASSFGGGSIQYF

d_gene: TRBD2
j_gene: TRBJ2-5
v_gene: TRBV28
CDR3aa: CASSTGGAGRETQYF

d_gene: NA
j_gene: TRBJ1-2
v_gene: TRBV7-9
CDR3aa: CASSRPGNGIYYTF

d_gene: TRBD2
j_gene: TRBJ2-3
v_gene: TRBV15
CDR3aa: CATSHGGGTDTQYF

d_gene: NA
j_gene: TRBJ1-2
v_gene: TRBV18
CDR3aa: CASSPEDGYGYTF

d_gene: TRBD1
j_gene: TRBJ2-1
v_gene: TRBV11-2
CDR3aa: CASSLYGAGGDEQFF

d_gene: TRBD2
j_gene: TRBJ2-3
v_gene: TRBV20-1
CDR3aa: CSAREIGSGGMDTQYF

d_gene: NA
j_gene: TRBJ1-4
v_gene: TRBV4-1
CDR3aa: CASSQGDWDEKLFF

d_gene: NA
j_gene: TRBJ1-2
v_gene: TRBV6-2/TRBV6-3
CDR3aa: CASSPIRDSLNYGYTF

d_gene: NA
j_gene: TRBJ2-1
v_gene: TRBV2
CDR3aa: CASSEAQRGSYNEQFF

d_gene: NA
j_gene: TRBJ2-3
v_gene: TRBV5-1
CDR3aa: CASSLNRGTDTQYF

d_gene: NA
j_gene: TRBJ2-5
v_gene: TRBV6-5
CDR3aa: CASSLSLVGETQYF

d_gene: TRBD2
j_gene: TRBJ2-5
v_gene: TRBV27
CDR3aa: CASSHRRAGPPETQYF

d_gene: NA
j_gene: TRBJ2-5
v_gene: TRBV30
CDR3aa: CAAVSREETQYF

d_gene: NA
j_gene: TRBJ1-1
v_gene: TRBV6-5
CDR3aa: CASSRGGGRTTEAFF

d_gene: TRBD2
j_gene: TRBJ2-3
v_gene: TRBV20-1
CDR3aa: CSARRGGDTQYF

d_gene: TRBD2
j_gene: TRBJ2-2
v_gene: TRBV14
CDR3aa: CASSQAGAGGPFGKLFF

d_gene: TRBD2
j_gene: TRBJ2-5
v_gene: TRBV29-1
CDR3aa: CSVEEGRGNQETQYF

d_gene: NA
j_gene: TRBJ2-7
v_gene: TRBV5-5
CDR3aa: CASSLEAVYEQYF

d_gene: TRBD2
j_gene: TRBJ2-1
v_gene: TRBV11-2
CDR3aa: CASSKRDWREQFF

d_gene: NA
j_gene: TRBJ1-1
v_gene: TRBV29-1
CDR3aa: CSVGRSNTEAFF

d_gene: NA
j_gene: TRBJ2-2
v_gene: TRBV12-3/TRBV12-4
CDR3aa: CASSFMGPGELFF

d_gene: NA
j_gene: TRBJ1-2
v_gene: TRBV6-6
CDR3aa: CASSYVQGRYGYTF

d_gene: TRBD1
j_gene: TRBJ1-1
v_gene: TRBV7-2
CDR3aa: CASNTGVFTEAFF

d_gene: TRBD1
j_gene: TRBJ1-1
v_gene: TRBV4-1
CDR3aa: CASSQLFQNFRDSLLNTEAFF

d_gene: NA
j_gene: TRBJ2-3
v_gene: TRBV29-1
CDR3aa: CSGVFGPAAPKELWDTQYF

d_gene: TRBD1
j_gene: TRBJ2-5
v_gene: TRBV7-9
CDR3aa: CASSGDRGTLGETQYF

d_gene: NA
j_gene: TRBJ1-2
v_gene: TRBV19
CDR3aa: CASKGVRGGYTF

d_gene: NA
j_gene: TRBJ1-1
v_gene: TRBV20-1
CDR3aa: CSARAPGLVGTEAFF

d_gene: TRBD2
j_gene: TRBJ2-3
v_gene: TRBV5-1
CDR3aa: CASSLLGTITDTQYF

d_gene: NA
j_gene: TRBJ2-2
v_gene: TRBV5-1
CDR3aa: CASSLEGGWDTGELFF

d_gene: TRBD2
j_gene: TRBJ2-3
v_gene: TRBV7-9
CDR3aa: CASSPKGSGGAGGDTQYF

d_gene: NA
j_gene: TRBJ1-1
v_gene: TRBV20-1
CDR3aa: CSVAGDAEAFF

d_gene: NA
j_gene: TRBJ1-4
v_gene: TRBV7-9
CDR3aa: CASSLALGIPGGEKLFF

d_gene: NA
j_gene: TRBJ2-5
v_gene: TRBV18
CDR3aa: CASSSYGHQETQYF

d_gene: NA
j_gene: TRBJ2-1
v_gene: TRBV11-1
CDR3aa: CASSLMRVINEQFF

d_gene: TRBD1
j_gene: TRBJ1-2
v_gene: TRBV10-3
CDR3aa: CAISDPGGRTQGYTF

d_gene: NA
j_gene: TRBJ2-5
v_gene: TRBV20-1
CDR3aa: CSVHQGGPQETQYF

d_gene: NA
j_gene: TRBJ2-2
v_gene: TRBV7-3
CDR3aa: CASSSDPTGELFF

d_gene: NA
j_gene: TRBJ2-1
v_gene: TRBV30
CDR3aa: CAWSPDRGRWNEQFF

d_gene: TRBD2
j_gene: TRBJ2-1
v_gene: TRBV29-1
CDR3aa: CSVENPTSGGVNYEQFF

d_gene: NA
j_gene: TRBJ2-1
v_gene: TRBV21-1
CDR3aa: CASSKEPSLRNEQFF

d_gene: TRBD1
j_gene: TRBJ1-1
v_gene: TRBV7-3
CDR3aa: CASSPQGGGEAFF

d_gene: NA
j_gene: TRBJ1-5
v_gene: TRBV6-5
CDR3aa: CASSEGTLGWEPQHF

d_gene: NA
j_gene: TRBJ2-5
v_gene: TRBV7-9
CDR3aa: CASSLEVETQYF

d_gene: TRBD2
j_gene: TRBJ2-1
v_gene: TRBV7-9
CDR3aa: CASSPEAGVYNEQFF